The 18 T cell receptor beta chains listed next were all sequenced from one sample in a study of technical replicates of blood from a handful of donors. Data came from immunoSEQ multiplex PCR; TCRdb stores just in-frame clones and leaves some out. The data contain more than 75,000 clones, approximately 94% of them singletons. The sample comprised T cells isolated from PBMCs. These receptors were taken from a human donor in good health.

This clone was seen once. J is TRBJ1-4 and V is TRBV4-1; 7 bases are a match to TRBD1. V shed 5 bases, J shed 6 bases, and the junction held 6 bases outside the gene matches. This CDR3 contains 14 residues. Per germline, CDR1 MGHRA and CDR2 YSYEKL. CDR3 sequence: CASSRQGRDEKLFF. The CDR3, as DNA: TGCGCCAGCAGCAGACAGGGAAGGGATGAAAAACTGTTTTTT.

The chain uses TRBV25-1 and TRBJ1-4; 7 bases map to TRBD1. Trimming removed 1 base from V and 8 bases from J; junction bases left unmatched: 10. CDR1 is MGHDK and CDR2 is SYGVNS in the germline V gene. The CDR3 is made up of 16 amino acids. CDR3 nucleotides: TGTGCCAGCAGTGAATCGACAGGGTCCGGGAACGAAAAACTGTTTTTT. It codes for CASSESTGSGNEKLFF.

This clone was recorded only once. V usage is TRBV19 and J usage is TRBJ1-2; 7 nucleotides line up with TRBD1. The CDR3 contains 13 residues. The germline gives CDR1 LNHDA, CDR2 SQIVND (reference sequence). Trimming cost V 6 bases and J 6 bases; bases outside gene matches: 7. CDR3 protein: CASRPDRTDGYTF. The CDR3 nucleotides are TGTGCCAGTAGACCGGACAGGACGGATGGCTACACCTTC.

V and J are TRBV18 and TRBJ2-7; 8 bases match TRBD1. Germline CDR1 is KGHSH and CDR2 is LQKENI. The J segment lost 2 bases and the V segment lost 3 bases, leaving 3 bases of the junction unmatched. This CDR3 comprises 14 residues. The CDR3 here is CASSPTGGTYEQYF. CDR3 nucleotides: TGTGCCAGCTCACCTACAGGGGGAACCTACGAGCAGTACTTC.

J is TRBJ2-1 and V is TRBV4-1; D is uncertain. This CDR3 spans 15 amino acids. The V gene lost 1 base and the J gene lost 6 bases, with 13 bases spanning the gap. CDR1 is MGHRA and CDR2 is YSYEKL in the germline V gene. CDR3 sequence (DNA): TGCGCCAGCAGCCAAGTGGTCGGGTACGCCAATGAGCAGTTCTTC. It specifies CASSQVVGYANEQFF.

J is TRBJ2-3 and V is TRBV19; 13 bases are a match to TRBD2. CDR3 length: 17 amino acids. Germline trimming cut 2 bases from V and 5 bases from J; bases unmatched to any gene: 7. Germline V CDR1 and CDR2: LNHDA, SQIVND (reference sequence). CDR3 in DNA: TGTGCCAGTAGTATACTTACTAGCGGGGGGGCCGTAGATACGCAGTATTTT. This gives the protein CASSILTSGGAVDTQYF. The full variable domain, its missing parts supplied by reference TRBV19 and TRBJ2-3, is DGGITQSPKYLFRKEGQNVTLSCEQNLNHDAMYWYRQDPGQGLRLIYYSQIVNDFQKGDIAEGYSVSREKKESFPLTVTSAQKNPTAFYLCASSILTSGGAVDTQYFGPGTRLTVL.

V usage is TRBV5-1 and J usage is TRBJ2-1, with TRBD2 matching over 11 bases. Germline V gene sequence: CDR1 SGHRS, CDR2 YFSETQ. The CDR3 has 15 amino acids. Trimming cost V 2 bases and J 6 bases; bases outside gene matches: 4. This CDR3 reads CASSLTGTSGNEQFF. The CDR3 DNA reads as TGCGCCAGCAGCTTAACCGGGACTAGCGGCAATGAGCAGTTCTTC.

In its sample, this clone was seen a few times. V usage is TRBV29-1 and J usage is TRBJ1-1; D gene ambiguous. Trimming left V 6 bases short and J 0 bases short, with 11 bases between. The CDR3 runs 13 residues. Germline V gives CDR1 SQVTM, CDR2 ANQGSEA. The CDR3 loop reads CSVEGRVNTEAFF. CDR3 nucleotides: TGCAGCGTGGAGGGCAGAGTGAACACTGAAGCTTTCTTT.

The rearrangement uses TRBV12-5 and TRBJ1-3, with a tentative D call TRBD1 (6 bases). The CDR3 covers 16 residues. V was shortened by 0 bases and J by 0 bases, with 9 bases between the two germline ends. The V gene's germline CDR1 is LGHNT and CDR2 FRNRAP. The CDR3 is CASGLVRTASGNTIYF. The CDR3 nucleotides read TGTGCTAGTGGTTTGGTACGGACAGCCTCTGGAAACACCATATATTTT.

This clone has only a few counts. V gene TRBV19 combines with J gene TRBJ2-3; 8 bases are a match to TRBD2. The V gene end was trimmed by 9 bases and the J gene end by 3 bases; junction bases not matched to a gene: 5. This CDR3 has 13 amino acids. Per the germline V gene, CDR1 is LNHDA and CDR2 is SQIVND (reference sequence). CDR3 sequence: CASTGRATDTQYF. The CDR3 DNA reads as TGTGCCAGCACCGGGAGGGCAACAGATACGCAGTATTTT.

J is TRBJ2-1 and V is TRBV9; 14 bases are shared with TRBD2. Germline-derived CDR1 and CDR2 are SGDLS and YYNGEE. CDR3 length equals 15 residues. V shed 3 bases and J 8 bases; nucleotides not matched to a gene: 4. In nucleotides, the CDR3 is TGTGCCAGCAGCGCAGGACTAGCGGGAGGATATGAGCAGTTCTTC. Translated: CASSAGLAGGYEQFF.

The J gene is TRBJ1-6, the V gene TRBV9, with D uncertain. The CDR3 loop spans 9 amino acids. In germline, CDR1 is SGDLS, CDR2 YYNGEE. V was shortened by 8 bases and J by 11 bases, with 5 bases between the two germline ends. The CDR3: CASEAPLHF. CDR3 bases: TGTGCCAGTGAGGCACCCCTCCACTTT.

This rearrangement joins TRBV19 to TRBJ1-1, with D uncertain. Germline values: CDR1 LNHDA, CDR2 SQIVND (reference sequence). The CDR3 sequence is 13 residues long. V lost 4 bases, J lost 6 bases, and 12 bases lay in between. This CDR3 reads CASSTWAVSEAFF. DNA for the CDR3: TGTGCCAGTAGTACCTGGGCAGTATCTGAAGCTTTCTTT.

The V and J genes are TRBV5-6 and TRBJ2-7; TRBD2 matches 9 bases. This CDR3 comprises 15 residues. Germline CDR1 SGHDT, CDR2 YYEEEE. Trimming took 4 bases from V and 5 from J; bases not matched to a gene: 10. The CDR3 protein is CASSPPRLAGHEQYF. The CDR3 DNA reads as TGTGCCAGCAGCCCCCCCCGGCTAGCGGGACACGAGCAGTACTTC.

The chain links TRBV7-9 to TRBJ1-1; 7 bases match TRBD1. The CDR3 extends over 15 amino acids. Germline assignment: CDR1 SEHNR and CDR2 FQNEAQ (reference sequence). J gave up 1 base and V 1 base, and 3 bases lay outside the gene matches. DNA for the CDR3: TGTGCCAGCAGCTTAGGTTGGACAGGGAACACTGAAGCTTTCTTT. Encoded protein: CASSLGWTGNTEAFF.

The chain combines TRBV19 with TRBJ1-5, with 12 bases matching TRBD1. The V segment lost 10 bases and the J segment 5 bases; nucleotides outside the gene matches: 6. This CDR3 has 14 amino acids. Germline-derived CDR1 and CDR2 are LNHDA and SQIVND (reference sequence). CDR3 loop: CATSGTGGDQPQHF. CDR3 nucleotides: TGTGCCACCTCCGGGACAGGGGGCGATCAGCCCCAGCATTTT. Together with reference TRBV19 and TRBJ1-5, the CDR3 gives the full variable domain: DGGITQSPKYLFRKEGQNVTLSCEQNLNHDAMYWYRQDPGQGLRLIYYSQIVNDFQKGDIAEGYSVSREKKESFPLTVTSAQKNPTAFYLCATSGTGGDQPQHFGDGTRLSIL.

This clone was counted a single time. Here the CDR3 DNA reads TGCGCCAGCAGCTATGGGGGGGTTCACTATGGCTACACCTTC. Amino acid sequence: CASSYGGVHYGYTF. V is TRBV5-1 and J is TRBJ1-2; D might be TRBD1 (5 bases). This CDR3 contains 14 residues. The germline CDR1 and CDR2 sequences are SGHRS and YFSETQ. V gave up 3 bases and J gave up 3 bases, with 12 bases separating them. Supplemented by reference TRBV5-1 and TRBJ1-2, the full variable domain reads KAGVTQTPRYLIKTRGQQVTLSCSPISGHRSVSWYQQTPGQGLQFLFEYFSETQRNKGNFPGRFSGRQFSNSRSEMNVSTLELGDSALYLCASSYGGVHYGYTFGSGTRLTVV.

The chain employs TRBV7-6 and TRBJ2-3; TRBD2 might be the D (7 bases). This CDR3 region has 15 residues. Per the germline V gene, CDR1 is SGHVS and CDR2 is FNYEAQ. Trimming took 7 bases from V and 2 from J, leaving 16 bases between them. The CDR3 sequence is CASNPTGGFTDTQYF. In DNA, the CDR3 is TGTGCCAGCAACCCAACGGGGGGCTTCACAGATACGCAGTATTTT.